This T cell receptor (beta chain) was profiled in a study of cytomegalovirus exposure and HLA in healthy donors. Overall study results and limits: Associated with cytomegalovirus, according to the listing, were 150 to 200 TCR beta chains.

Comments on this clone: As yet, its antigen is unknown.

V lost 4 bases to trimming and J lost 1 base; unmatched junction nucleotides: 6. CDR3 length equals 15 residues. The germline CDR1 and CDR2 sequences are MDHEN and SYDVKM. As for the donors, each was a healthy bone marrow donor. PCR involved 60 Vbeta and 13 Jbeta primers. How the authors handled the data: There were tens of millions of unique TCR beta chains by a later count, and about 12 million of them were shared. Some clones are missing from TCRdb's copy, which holds only in-frame ones; the method was immunoSEQ multiplex PCR. From that table come the V and J calls and clone size; the DNA was used to work out D and trimming. The sample data list under 95,000 clones.

V usage is TRBV28 and J usage is TRBJ1-1; 7 nucleotides agree with TRBD1. This sequence was found in a man aged 50-59 years in good health and CMV-seronegative. Sequenced material: PBMCs. The DNA of the CDR3 is TGTGCCAGCAGTTCGACCGGGACAGAGAACACTGAAGCTTTCTTT. This encodes CASSSTGTENTEAFF.